Listed here are 12 T cell receptor beta chains from one sample, sequenced in a study of vaccination effects on CD4 cells after COVID-19. Profiled with immunoSEQ multiplex PCR; TCRdb holds only in-frame clones, not every one. The repertoire holds about 47,000 clones, with around 70% as singletons. Researchers isolated CD4+ T cells once approximately eleven days of culture had elapsed. All participants had two doses of either the BNT162b2 or mRNA-1273 vaccine. Their target antigens are unknown. Specimen: CD4+ T cells from PBMCs cultured without peptide, collected after COVID-19 vaccination. These receptors all stem from a human donor who received a COVID-19 vaccine.

The chain uses TRBV2 and TRBJ2-6; no clear D gene. This CDR3 is 12 amino acids long. The V gene's germline CDR1 is SNHLY and CDR2 FYNNEI. V lost 4 bases and J lost 3, with 1 base in between. CDR3 nucleotide sequence: TGTGCCAGCAGTGTTGGGGCCAACGTCCTGACTTTC. Amino acid sequence: CASSVGANVLTF.

This clone turned up a few times. This chain uses TRBV28 with TRBJ2-7; 9 bases fit TRBD1. In germline, CDR1 is MDHEN, CDR2 SYDVKM. The CDR3 covers 17 residues. J gave up 0 bases and V 3 bases, and 9 bases lay outside the gene matches. The CDR3 loop reads CASSFLSSTGGSYEQYF. The CDR3 nucleotides are TGTGCCAGCAGTTTCCTATCTTCGACAGGGGGCTCCTACGAGCAGTACTTC. Looking up the rest from reference TRBV28 and TRBJ2-7 gives the full variable domain: DVKVTQSSRYLVKRTGEKVFLECVQDMDHENMFWYRQDPGLGLRLIYFSYDVKMKEKGDIPEGYSVSREKKERFSLILESASTNQTSMYLCASSFLSSTGGSYEQYFGPGTRLTVT.

The chain is built from TRBV5-1 and TRBJ2-2, with 8 bases fitting TRBD2. CDR1 and CDR2 from the germline V gene are SGHRS and YFSETQ. V gave up 1 base and J gave up 6 bases; unmatched junction bases: 5. The CDR3 is made up of 15 amino acids. CDR3 region: CASSLTSGAPGELFF. The DNA for the CDR3 is TGCGCCAGCAGCTTGACTAGCGGAGCCCCCGGGGAGCTGTTTTTT.

This clone was counted a single time. The gene calls are TRBV4-2 and TRBJ1-4; D might be TRBD1 (6 bases). V was pared by 1 base and J by 4 bases, with 16 bases between. Germline V gene data show CDR1 as LGHNA and CDR2 as YNFKEQ. The CDR3 is 17 residues long. The DNA for the CDR3 is TGTGCCAGCAGCCAAGTAACACAGGGAGTGGGTAATGAAAAACTGTTTTTT. This translates into CASSQVTQGVGNEKLFF.

DNA of the CDR3: TGTGCCAGCAGTCGACAGGGGGGTTCCTACGAGCAGTACTTC. Protein sequence: CASSRQGGSYEQYF. The chain links TRBV6-5 to TRBJ2-7; 9 bases map to TRBD1. The CDR3 totals 14 residues. V lost 5 bases to trimming and J lost 1 base; unmatched junction nucleotides: 3. CDR1 is MNHEY and CDR2 is SVGAGI in the germline V gene.

The rearrangement uses TRBV7-9 and TRBJ1-2, with unresolved D. With 3 bases removed from V and 8 bases from J, the gap between germline ends came to 22 bases. Germline V gene sequence: CDR1 SEHNR, CDR2 FQNEAQ (reference sequence). CDR3 size: 16 residues. The CDR3 loop reads CASSFPTGKRERGYTF. The CDR3, as DNA: TGTGCCAGCAGCTTCCCCACCGGGAAGAGGGAAAGAGGCTACACCTTC.

The CDR3 spells CATQRGVFQETQYF. The CDR3 DNA follows: TGTGCCACCCAGCGGGGGGTCTTCCAAGAGACCCAGTACTTC. V and J are TRBV2 and TRBJ2-5, with TRBD2 matching over 9 bases. This CDR3 is 14 amino acids long. V shed 10 bases, J shed 1 base, and the junction held 7 bases outside the gene matches. Germline values: CDR1 SNHLY, CDR2 FYNNEI.

This chain links TRBV10-3 with TRBJ1-2; D ambiguous. The germline V and J ends were trimmed by 2 bases and 2 bases, with 6 bases remaining between them. In germline, CDR1 is ENHRY, CDR2 SYGVKD. The CDR3 length is 13 residues. CDR3 sequence: CAISETANYGYTF. DNA for the CDR3: TGTGCCATCAGTGAGACAGCCAACTATGGCTACACCTTC.

CDR3 protein: CASSPAASYEQYF. CDR3 bases: TGTGCCAGCTCACCTGCAGCCTCCTACGAGCAGTACTTC. This chain joins TRBV18 and TRBJ2-7; no clear D. Trimming pared 3 bases from V and 0 bases from J, leaving 6 bases between. This CDR3 is 13 amino acids long. Looked up from germline, CDR1 is KGHSH and CDR2 is LQKENI.

The chain recombines TRBV7-9 with TRBJ1-2, with 7 bases matching TRBD1. The CDR3 consists of 13 residues. V shed 1 base and J 4 bases; nucleotides not matched to a gene: 0. Germline V gene lookup returns CDR1 SEHNR and CDR2 FQNEAQ (reference sequence). For the CDR3, the DNA is TGTGCCAGCAGCTTAGGACAGGGCTATGGCTACACCTTC. Its translation is CASSLGQGYGYTF.

The chain has TRBV5-1 and TRBJ2-3; 12 bases align to TRBD2. After removal of 1 base from V and 4 bases from J, the junction contained 4 bases not matched to a gene. The V gene's germline CDR1 is SGHRS and CDR2 YFSETQ. The CDR3 has 16 residues. In DNA, the CDR3 is TGCGCCAGCAGCTTGCCTAGCGGGAGGGCCTCAGATACGCAGTATTTT. The encoded protein is CASSLPSGRASDTQYF.

This chain connects TRBV15 to TRBJ2-3; D is perhaps TRBD2 (5 bases). CDR1 and CDR2 (germline): LNHNV, YYDKDF (reference sequence). The CDR3 extends over 16 amino acids. V was shortened by 1 base and J by 6 bases, with 17 bases between the two germline ends. The CDR3 sequence is CATSRVVASERDTQYF. The CDR3 coding sequence is TGTGCCACCAGCAGAGTTGTAGCGTCGGAGCGGGATACGCAGTATTTT.